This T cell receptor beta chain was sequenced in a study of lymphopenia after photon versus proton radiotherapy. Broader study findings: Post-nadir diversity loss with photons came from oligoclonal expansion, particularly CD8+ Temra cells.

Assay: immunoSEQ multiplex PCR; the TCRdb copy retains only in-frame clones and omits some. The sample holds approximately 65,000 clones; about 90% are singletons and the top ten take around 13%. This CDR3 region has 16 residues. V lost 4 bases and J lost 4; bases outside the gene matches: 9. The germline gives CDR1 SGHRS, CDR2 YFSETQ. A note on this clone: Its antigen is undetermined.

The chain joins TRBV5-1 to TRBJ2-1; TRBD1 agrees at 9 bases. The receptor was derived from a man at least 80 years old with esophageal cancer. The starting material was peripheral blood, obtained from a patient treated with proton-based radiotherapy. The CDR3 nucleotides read TGCGCCAGCAGCCCCTCCGGGACAGGGCATTACAATGAGCAGTTCTTC. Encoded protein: CASSPSGTGHYNEQFF.